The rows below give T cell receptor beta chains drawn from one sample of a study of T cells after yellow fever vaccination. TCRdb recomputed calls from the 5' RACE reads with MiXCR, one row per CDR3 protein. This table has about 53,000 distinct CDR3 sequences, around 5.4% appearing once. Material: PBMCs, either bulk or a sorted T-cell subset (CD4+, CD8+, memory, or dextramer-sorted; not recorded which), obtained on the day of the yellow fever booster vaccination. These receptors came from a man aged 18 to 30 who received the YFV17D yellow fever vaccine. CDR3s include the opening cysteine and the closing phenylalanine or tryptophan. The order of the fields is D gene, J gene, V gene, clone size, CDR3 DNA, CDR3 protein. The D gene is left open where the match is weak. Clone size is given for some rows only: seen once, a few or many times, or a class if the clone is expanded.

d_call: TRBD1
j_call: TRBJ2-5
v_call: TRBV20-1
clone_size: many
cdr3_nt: TGCAGTGCTAGCCTCGGGACAGGCCGCCAAGAGACCCAGTACTTC
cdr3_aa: CSASLGTGRQETQYF

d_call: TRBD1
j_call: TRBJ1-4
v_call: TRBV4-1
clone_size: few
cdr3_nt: TGCGCCAGCAGCCTTTCCGGGACAGCCGGGGGGGAACTGTTTTTT
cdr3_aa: CASSLSGTAGGELFF

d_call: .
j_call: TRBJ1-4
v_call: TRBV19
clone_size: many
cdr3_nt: TGTGCCAGTAGCCCCGTTGCAACTAATGAAAAACTGTTTTTT
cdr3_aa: CASSPVATNEKLFF

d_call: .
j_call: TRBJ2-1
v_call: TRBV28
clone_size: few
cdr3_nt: TGTGCCAGCAGTCCTCCCTGGGGCGACTACAATGAGCAGTTCTTC
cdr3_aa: CASSPPWGDYNEQFF

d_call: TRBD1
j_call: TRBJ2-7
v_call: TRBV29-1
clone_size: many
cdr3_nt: TGCAGCGCCAGGGGACAGGGTGTTCTCGAGCAGTACTTC
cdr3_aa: CSARGQGVLEQYF

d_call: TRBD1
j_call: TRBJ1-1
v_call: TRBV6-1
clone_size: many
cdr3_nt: TGTGCCAGCAGAGGGGGGACAGGGGGACCTGAAGCTTTCTTT
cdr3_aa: CASRGGTGGPEAFF

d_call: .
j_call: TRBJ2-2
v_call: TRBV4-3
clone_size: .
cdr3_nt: TGCGCCAGCAGCCAAGATGTGGCAGATACGAACACCGGGGAGCTGTTTTTT
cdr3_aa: CASSQDVADTNTGELFF

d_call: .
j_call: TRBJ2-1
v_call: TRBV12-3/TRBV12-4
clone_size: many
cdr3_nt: TGTGCCAGCAGTTTGGGCAGACTCAATGAGCAGTTCTTC
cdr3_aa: CASSLGRLNEQFF

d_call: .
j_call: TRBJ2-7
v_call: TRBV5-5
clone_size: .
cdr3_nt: TGTGCCAGCAGCTTGGGTGTCCAGGGGACCTACGAGCAGTACTTC
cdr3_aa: CASSLGVQGTYEQYF

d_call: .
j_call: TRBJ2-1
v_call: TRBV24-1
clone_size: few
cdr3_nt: TGTGCCACCAGTGATTTAGTGACAGAGAACCCGCTATTGCAGTTCTTC
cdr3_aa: CATSDLVTENPLLQFF

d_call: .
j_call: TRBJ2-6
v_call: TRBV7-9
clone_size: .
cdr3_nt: TGTGCCAGCAGTCGTGTTGCTGGGGCCAACGTCCTGACTTTC
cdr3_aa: CASSRVAGANVLTF

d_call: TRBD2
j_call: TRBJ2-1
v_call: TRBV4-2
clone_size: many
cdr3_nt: TGTGCCAGCAGCCCGCGACTAGCGGGGGGCAGTGAGCAGTTCTTC
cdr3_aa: CASSPRLAGGSEQFF

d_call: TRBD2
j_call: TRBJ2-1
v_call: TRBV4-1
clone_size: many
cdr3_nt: TGCGCCAGCAGCCAAGGGACTAGCGCCAATGAGCAGTTCTTC
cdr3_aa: CASSQGTSANEQFF

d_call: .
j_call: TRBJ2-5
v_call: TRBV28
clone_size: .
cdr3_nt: TGTGCCAGCAGTTTATTAACTACCCCGGAGGAGACCCAGTACTTC
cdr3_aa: CASSLLTTPEETQYF

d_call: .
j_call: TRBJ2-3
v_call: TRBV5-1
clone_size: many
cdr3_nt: TGCGCCAGCAGCGCCAGACAGAGCAGTAAGGATACGCAGTATTTT
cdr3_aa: CASSARQSSKDTQYF

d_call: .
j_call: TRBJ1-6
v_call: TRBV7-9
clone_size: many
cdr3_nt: TGTGCCAGCAGCTTAATCGCCAGCTCCTATAATTCACCCCTCCACTTT
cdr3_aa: CASSLIASSYNSPLHF

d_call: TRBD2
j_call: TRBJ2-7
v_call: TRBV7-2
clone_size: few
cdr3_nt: TGTGCCAGCAGCTACGGACTAGCGGGGGCCTACGAGCAGTACTTC
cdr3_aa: CASSYGLAGAYEQYF

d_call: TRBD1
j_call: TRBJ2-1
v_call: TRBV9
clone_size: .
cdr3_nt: TGTGCCAGCAGCACGGACAGGGCCTACAATGAGCAGTTCTTC
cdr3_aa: CASSTDRAYNEQFF

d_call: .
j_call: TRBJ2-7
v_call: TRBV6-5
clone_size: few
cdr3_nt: TGTGCCAGCAGCGGGCGGGTGGGCCGCTCCTACGAGCAGTACTTC
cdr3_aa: CASSGRVGRSYEQYF

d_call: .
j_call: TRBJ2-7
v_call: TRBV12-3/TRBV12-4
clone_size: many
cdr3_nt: TGTGCCAGCAGTCCCCAGGACACCTCCGCCTACGAGCAGTACTTC
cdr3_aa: CASSPQDTSAYEQYF

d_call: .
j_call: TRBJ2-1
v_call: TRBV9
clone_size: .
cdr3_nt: TGTGCCAGCAGCGTATCGGGTGAGCAGTTCTTC
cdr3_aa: CASSVSGEQFF

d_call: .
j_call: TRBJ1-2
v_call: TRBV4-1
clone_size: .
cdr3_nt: TGCGCCAGCAGCCAAGAAAGGTTCGGCGGTGGGGACTATGGCTACACCTTC
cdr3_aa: CASSQERFGGGDYGYTF

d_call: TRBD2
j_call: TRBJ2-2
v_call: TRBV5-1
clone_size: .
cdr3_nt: TGCGCCAGCAGCTTGGATCCTAGCGGGGGTATGAACACCGGGGAGCTGTTTTTT
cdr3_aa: CASSLDPSGGMNTGELFF

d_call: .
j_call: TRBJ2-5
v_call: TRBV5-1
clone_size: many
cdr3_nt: TGCGCCAGCAGCTTGGCCTTGGGGGATGAAGAGACCCAGTACTTC
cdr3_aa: CASSLALGDEETQYF

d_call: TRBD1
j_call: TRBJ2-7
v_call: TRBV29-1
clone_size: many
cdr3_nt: TGCAGCGGGACAGGGATCTCCTACGAGCAGTACTTC
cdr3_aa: CSGTGISYEQYF

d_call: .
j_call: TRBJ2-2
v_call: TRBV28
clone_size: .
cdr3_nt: TGTGCCAGCAGTCCCCCGGGGCTTTCTGAGCTGTTTTTT
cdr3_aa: CASSPPGLSELFF

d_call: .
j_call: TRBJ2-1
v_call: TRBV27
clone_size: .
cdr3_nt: TGTGCCAGCAGTTCCTCCGTAGCGGTCTCCTACAATGAGCAGTTCTTC
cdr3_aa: CASSSSVAVSYNEQFF

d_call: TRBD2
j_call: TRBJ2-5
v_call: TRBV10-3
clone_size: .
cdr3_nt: TGTGCCATCAGCCGACTAGCGGGGGCCGTTCAAGAGACCCAGTACTTC
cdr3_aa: CAISRLAGAVQETQYF

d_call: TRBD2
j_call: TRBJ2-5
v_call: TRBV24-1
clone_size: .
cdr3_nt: TGTGCCAGCGCGACTAGCTATCAAGAGACCCAGTACTTC
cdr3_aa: CASATSYQETQYF

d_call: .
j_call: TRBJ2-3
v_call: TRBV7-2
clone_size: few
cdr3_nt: TGTGCCAGCAGCTCCGCGGCTAGCACAGATACGCAGTATTTT
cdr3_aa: CASSSAASTDTQYF

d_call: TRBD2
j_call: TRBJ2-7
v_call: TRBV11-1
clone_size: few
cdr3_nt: TGTGCCAGCAGCTCCTCTCGGGGGGGCCGCTACGAGCAGTACTTC
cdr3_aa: CASSSSRGGRYEQYF

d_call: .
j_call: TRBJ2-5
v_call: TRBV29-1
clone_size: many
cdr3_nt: TGCAGCGTTTCCGAGACCCAGTACTTC
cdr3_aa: CSVSETQYF

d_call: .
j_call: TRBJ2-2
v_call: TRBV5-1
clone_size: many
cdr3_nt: TGCGCCAGCACCCGGGCGGCCGTCGGGGACACCGGGGAGCTGTTTTTT
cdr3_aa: CASTRAAVGDTGELFF

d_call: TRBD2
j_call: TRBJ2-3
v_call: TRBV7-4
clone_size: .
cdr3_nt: TGTGCCAGCAGCGCTCAGCGGGGGCCGCTCACAGATACGCAGTATTTT
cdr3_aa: CASSAQRGPLTDTQYF

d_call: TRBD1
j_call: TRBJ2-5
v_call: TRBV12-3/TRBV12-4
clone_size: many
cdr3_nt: TGTGCCAGCAGTCCGGGGACAGGCCTGCAAGAGACCCAGTACTTC
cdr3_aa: CASSPGTGLQETQYF

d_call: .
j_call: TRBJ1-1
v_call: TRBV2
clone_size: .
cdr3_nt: TGTGCCAGCATGATAGGGTTTGGTGCTAATGAAGCTTTCTTT
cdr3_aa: CASMIGFGANEAFF

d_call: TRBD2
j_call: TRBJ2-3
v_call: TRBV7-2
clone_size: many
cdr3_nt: TGTGCCAGCAGCTTAGTATTTAGCGGGGGCCCTAGCGGCACAGATACGCAGTATTTT
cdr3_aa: CASSLVFSGGPSGTDTQYF